This is a list of T cell receptor beta chains from one sample in a study of CD8 T cells in ankylosing spondylitis. TCRdb itself ran the 5' RACE reads through MiXCR, one entry per CDR3 protein. This sample yields about 69,000 distinct CDR3 sequences, of which roughly 5.3% are seen a single time; about 2% belongs to the top ten. The sequenced sample was blood, either unsorted or a sorted T cell fraction (not recorded which). The receptors shown here come from a male donor with ankylosing spondylitis or in good health (not recorded which). The CDR3 runs from the conserved cysteine through the conserved F or W. The D gene is left open where the match is weak. A clone size is listed for some rows: how often the clone was seen (once, few, many), or a class if it is expanded.

clone size: many; D gene: TRBD1; J gene: TRBJ2-2; V gene: TRBV28; CDR3 protein: CASKGTANTGELFF; CDR3 DNA: TGTGCCAGCAAAGGGACAGCGAACACCGGGGAGCTGTTTTTT
clone size: many; D gene: -; J gene: TRBJ2-1; V gene: TRBV2; CDR3 protein: CASSEVGSMVAFF; CDR3 DNA: TGTGCCAGCAGTGAAGTGGGGTCGATGGTTGCGTTCTTC
clone size: many; D gene: -; J gene: TRBJ2-5; V gene: TRBV20-1; CDR3 protein: CSARVQETQYF; CDR3 DNA: TGCAGTGCTAGAGTTCAAGAGACCCAGTACTTC
clone size: many; D gene: -; J gene: TRBJ1-5; V gene: TRBV7-2; CDR3 protein: CASSREHQPQHF; CDR3 DNA: TGTGCCAGCAGCCGGGAGCATCAGCCCCAGCATTTT
clone size: many; D gene: TRBD1; J gene: TRBJ1-2; V gene: TRBV5-1; CDR3 protein: CASSPGGGPTYGYTF; CDR3 DNA: TGCGCCAGCAGCCCCGGAGGGGGCCCGACCTATGGCTACACCTTC
clone size: many; D gene: -; J gene: TRBJ1-3; V gene: TRBV9; CDR3 protein: CASSDPYSFSGNTIYF; CDR3 DNA: TGTGCCAGCAGCGACCCTTACAGTTTCTCTGGAAACACCATATATTTT
clone size: many; D gene: -; J gene: TRBJ2-7; V gene: TRBV23-1; CDR3 protein: CASSRRDQTYEQYF; CDR3 DNA: TGCGCCAGCAGTCGGAGGGACCAAACCTACGAGCAGTACTTC
clone size: many; D gene: -; J gene: TRBJ1-5; V gene: TRBV19; CDR3 protein: CASSSIDQPQHF; CDR3 DNA: TGTGCCAGTAGTTCGATTGATCAGCCCCAGCATTTT
clone size: many; D gene: -; J gene: TRBJ2-5; V gene: TRBV6-5; CDR3 protein: CASSYDLKETQYF; CDR3 DNA: TGTGCCAGCAGTTATGACCTAAAGGAGACCCAGTACTTC
clone size: many; D gene: -; J gene: TRBJ1-5; V gene: TRBV20-1; CDR3 protein: CSARDGGPPQPQHF; CDR3 DNA: TGCAGTGCTAGAGATGGGGGGCCCCCCCAGCCCCAGCATTTT
clone size: many; D gene: -; J gene: TRBJ1-5; V gene: TRBV6-5; CDR3 protein: CASSWRPGNQPQHF; CDR3 DNA: TGTGCCAGCAGTTGGCGACCGGGCAATCAGCCCCAGCATTTT
clone size: many; D gene: -; J gene: TRBJ2-7; V gene: TRBV28; CDR3 protein: CASSLVQGSAEQYF; CDR3 DNA: TGTGCCAGCAGTTTGGTTCAGGGCAGCGCAGAGCAGTACTTC
clone size: many; D gene: TRBD1; J gene: TRBJ2-7; V gene: TRBV3-1; CDR3 protein: CASSQDGRTGGYEQYF; CDR3 DNA: TGTGCCAGCAGCCAAGATGGTAGGACAGGGGGCTACGAGCAGTACTTC
clone size: many; D gene: -; J gene: TRBJ1-5; V gene: TRBV2; CDR3 protein: CASRGGKTSNQPQHF; CDR3 DNA: TGTGCCAGCAGGGGGGGGAAAACTAGCAATCAGCCCCAGCATTTT
clone size: many; D gene: -; J gene: TRBJ1-1; V gene: TRBV7-2; CDR3 protein: CASSLSFGGANEAFF; CDR3 DNA: TGTGCCAGCAGTCTCTCTTTTGGGGGGGCGAATGAAGCTTTCTTT
clone size: many; D gene: -; J gene: TRBJ2-1; V gene: TRBV6-2/TRBV6-3; CDR3 protein: CASTSGRGTYNEQFF; CDR3 DNA: TGTGCCAGCACCTCGGGGCGGGGAACTTACAATGAGCAGTTCTTC
clone size: many; D gene: -; J gene: TRBJ2-5; V gene: TRBV7-8; CDR3 protein: CASSLVRGGETQYF; CDR3 DNA: TGTGCCAGCAGCTTAGTGCGGGGCGGTGAGACCCAGTACTTC
clone size: -; D gene: -; J gene: TRBJ2-7; V gene: TRBV9; CDR3 protein: CASRLSGTQGEQYF; CDR3 DNA: TGTGCCAGCAGACTATCCGGGACCCAGGGCGAGCAGTACTTC
clone size: many; D gene: -; J gene: TRBJ1-1; V gene: TRBV3-1; CDR3 protein: CASSQQQGEAFF; CDR3 DNA: TGTGCCAGCAGCCAACAACAGGGCGAAGCTTTCTTT
clone size: many; D gene: -; J gene: TRBJ1-1; V gene: TRBV3-1; CDR3 protein: CASSQGVVTEGEAFF; CDR3 DNA: TGTGCCAGCAGCCAAGGCGTGGTCACGGAGGGGGAAGCTTTCTTT
clone size: many; D gene: TRBD2; J gene: TRBJ2-1; V gene: TRBV10-2; CDR3 protein: CASTFTGTTNEQFF; CDR3 DNA: TGCGCCAGCACCTTCACCGGGACTACCAATGAGCAGTTCTTC
clone size: many; D gene: TRBD2; J gene: TRBJ2-7; V gene: TRBV27; CDR3 protein: CASSLAGLDHEQYF; CDR3 DNA: TGTGCCAGCAGTCTAGCGGGCCTTGACCACGAGCAGTACTTC
clone size: many; D gene: -; J gene: TRBJ1-2; V gene: TRBV12-3/TRBV12-4; CDR3 protein: CASSPAGAGGYTF; CDR3 DNA: TGTGCCAGCAGTCCAGCCGGGGCAGGCGGCTACACCTTC
clone size: many; D gene: TRBD2; J gene: TRBJ2-2; V gene: TRBV28; CDR3 protein: CASNRREGINTGELFF; CDR3 DNA: TGTGCCAGCAACCGACGGGAGGGGATTAACACCGGGGAGCTGTTTTTT
clone size: many; D gene: -; J gene: TRBJ2-7; V gene: TRBV20-1; CDR3 protein: CSAREPGGGYEQYF; CDR3 DNA: TGCAGTGCTAGAGAGCCAGGCGGCGGGTACGAGCAGTACTTC
clone size: many; D gene: -; J gene: TRBJ1-5; V gene: TRBV20-1; CDR3 protein: CSASSPMQGQRNSNQPQHF; CDR3 DNA: TGCAGTGCTAGTTCACCTATGCAAGGACAGCGAAATAGCAATCAGCCCCAGCATTTT